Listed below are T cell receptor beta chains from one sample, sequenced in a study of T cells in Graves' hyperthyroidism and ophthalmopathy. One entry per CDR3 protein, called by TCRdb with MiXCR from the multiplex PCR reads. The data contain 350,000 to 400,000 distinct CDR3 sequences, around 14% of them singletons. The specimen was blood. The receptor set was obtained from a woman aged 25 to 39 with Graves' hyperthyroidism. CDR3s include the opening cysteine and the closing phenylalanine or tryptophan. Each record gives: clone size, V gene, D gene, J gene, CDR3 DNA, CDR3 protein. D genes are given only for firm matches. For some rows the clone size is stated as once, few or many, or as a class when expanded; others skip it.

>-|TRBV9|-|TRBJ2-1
TGTGCCAGCAGCCTCAACCCAAACCCCGGGGCGGAGCAGTTCTTC
CASSLNPNPGAEQFF
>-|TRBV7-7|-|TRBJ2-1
TGTGCTAGCAGCCTACGATCGGGGGATGATGAGCAGTTCTTC
CASSLRSGDDEQFF
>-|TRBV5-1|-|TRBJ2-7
TGCGCCAGCAGCTTGGCTCCCGGGCAACAGGCCGAGCAGTACTTC
CASSLAPGQQAEQYF
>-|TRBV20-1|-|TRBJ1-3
TGCAGTGCTAGTGATCCAGGGTCCGGAAACACCATATATTTT
CSASDPGSGNTIYF
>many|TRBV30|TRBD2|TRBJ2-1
TGTGCCTGGTCGTCGACTAGCGGGAGTCGGATTGAGCAGTTCTTC
CAWSSTSGSRIEQFF
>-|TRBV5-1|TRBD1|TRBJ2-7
TGCGCCAGCAGCCCCCTCCACCAGGGGGCCTACGAGCAGTACTTC
CASSPLHQGAYEQYF
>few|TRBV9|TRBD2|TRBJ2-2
TGTGCCAGCAGCGTAGGGGCCCGGGTAGCGGGAGCGAACACCGGGGAGCTGTTTTTT
CASSVGARVAGANTGELFF
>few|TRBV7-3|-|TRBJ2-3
TGTGCCAGCAGAACCACAGGGAAGGGAACAGATACGCAGTATTTT
CASRTTGKGTDTQYF
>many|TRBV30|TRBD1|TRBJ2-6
TGTGCCTGGAGTGTACAGCAGGGGGCTCGTGGGGCCAACGTCCTGACTTTC
CAWSVQQGARGANVLTF
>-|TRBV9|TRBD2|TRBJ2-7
TGTGCCAGCAGCGTCAGCGGGAGAGGCGACGAGCAGTACTTC
CASSVSGRGDEQYF
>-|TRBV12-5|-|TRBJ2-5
TGTGCTAGTGGTTTGACGGGAGAAGAGACCCAGTACTTC
CASGLTGEETQYF
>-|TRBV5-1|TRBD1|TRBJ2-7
TGCGCCAGCAGCCTTCCCGGGACAGGGTCTTTTTCCTACGAGCAGTACTTC
CASSLPGTGSFSYEQYF
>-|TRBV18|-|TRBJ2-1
TGTGCCAGCTCACCGGGCCAGGCGAATGAGCAGTTCTTC
CASSPGQANEQFF
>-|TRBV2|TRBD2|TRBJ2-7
TGTGCCAGCAGGGGGGGTACTAGCGGGAGTTCTCGCGAGCAGTACTTC
CASRGGTSGSSREQYF
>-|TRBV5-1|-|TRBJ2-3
TGCGCCAGCAGCTTGAGGGTTAGCACAGATACGCAGTATTTT
CASSLRVSTDTQYF
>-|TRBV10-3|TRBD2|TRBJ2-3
TGTGCCATCAGACAGGCGCGGGAGGGCACAGATACGCAGTATTTT
CAIRQAREGTDTQYF
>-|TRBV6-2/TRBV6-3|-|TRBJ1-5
TGTGCCAGCACTTCGTTGGACAGACGGTATAGCAATCAGCCCCAGCATTTT
CASTSLDRRYSNQPQHF
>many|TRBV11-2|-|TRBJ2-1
TGTGCCAGCAGCTTGCGGGAAAACTTCTACAATGAGCAGTTCTTC
CASSLRENFYNEQFF
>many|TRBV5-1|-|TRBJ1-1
TGTGCCAGCAGTTTAACAGGGATGAACACTGAAGCTTTCTTT
CASSLTGMNTEAFF
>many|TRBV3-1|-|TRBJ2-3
TGTGCCAGCAGCCACAACGCCGACAGGACTACGCAGTATTTT
CASSHNADRTTQYF
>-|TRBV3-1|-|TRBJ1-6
TGTGCCAGCAGCCGCAAAGGGACGGGCGCCCGGGTCAGCTCCTATAATTCACCCCTCCACTTT
CASSRKGTGARVSSYNSPLHF
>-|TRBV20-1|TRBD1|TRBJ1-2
TGCAGTGCCGGCGACAGGGGGCTGAACTATGGCTACACCTTC
CSAGDRGLNYGYTF
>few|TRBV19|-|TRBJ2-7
TGTGCCAGTAGTCTCCGGGACACCTCCTACGAGCAGTACTTC
CASSLRDTSYEQYF
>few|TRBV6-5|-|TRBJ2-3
TGTGCCAGCAGTTACCGTTCCGTCGCGGGGGATACGCAGTATTTT
CASSYRSVAGDTQYF
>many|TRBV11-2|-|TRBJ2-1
TGTGCCAGCAGCTTTGATGAGGGCAGCGAGCAGTTCTTC
CASSFDEGSEQFF
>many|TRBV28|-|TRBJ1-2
TGTGCTGCCAGGAGGGAGAACTATGGCTACACCTTC
CAARRENYGYTF
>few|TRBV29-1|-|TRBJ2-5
TGCAGCGTTGGGGCGGGGTGGGGAGAGACCCAGTACTTC
CSVGAGWGETQYF
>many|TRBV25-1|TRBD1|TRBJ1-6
TGTGCCAGCAGTGCGGACAGGGTGGATTCACCCCTCCACTTT
CASSADRVDSPLHF
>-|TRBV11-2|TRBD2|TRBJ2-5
TGTGCCAGCAGCTTAGATATCCTAGCGGGAACGTACCAAGAGACCCAGTACTTC
CASSLDILAGTYQETQYF